The 16 T cell receptor beta chains below come from one sample, sequenced in a study of CD8+ T cells in alopecia areata. The authors extracted RNA and reverse transcribed it into cDNA as the sequencing template. Sequencing used immunoSEQ multiplex PCR; TCRdb keeps in-frame clones, though not all of them. Among roughly 120,000 clones listed, about 60% were seen once. Regarding treatment: oral pan-JAK inhibitor, 5-10 mg twice daily. This specimen was CD8+ T cells sorted from blood, taken at week 24, from a patient treated with tofacitinib. Source of these receptors: a human donor with alopecia areata.

This clone was counted between two and nine times. The sample carries other DNA sequences with the same CDR3. The rearrangement uses TRBV29-1 and TRBJ1-1; TRBD1 is a possible D gene (6 bases). The CDR3 has 12 amino acids. Germline assignment: CDR1 SQVTM and CDR2 ANQGSEA. Trimming shortened V by 3 bases and J by 12 bases, and 17 bases separated the two germline ends. The CDR3 protein is CSVDRGRGTSFF. CDR3 nucleotides: TGCAGCGTTGATCGCGGCAGGGGAACGTCTTTCTTT. Variable domain in full (rest from reference TRBV29-1 and TRBJ1-1): SAVISQKPSRDICQRGTSLTIQCQVDSQVTMMFWYRQQPGQSLTLIATANQGSEATYESGFVIDKFPISRPNLTFSTLTVSNMSPEDSSIYLCSVDRGRGTSFFGQGTRLTVV.

The chain couples TRBV27 to TRBJ2-3, with 11 positions matching TRBD2. J lost 2 bases, V lost 7 bases, and 11 bases had no gene match. Germline V CDR1 and CDR2: MNHEY, SMNVEV (reference sequence). This CDR3 has 17 amino acids. CDR3 region: CASNLLAGGEFTDTQYF. DNA for the CDR3: TGTGCCAGCAACCTCCTAGCGGGGGGCGAGTTCACAGATACGCAGTATTTT.

This chain links TRBV7-9 with TRBJ1-1; 7 bases align to TRBD1. This CDR3 contains 15 residues. Germline CDR1 reads SEHNR; CDR2 reads FQNEAQ (reference sequence). V dropped 2 bases and J dropped 4; count of bases not matched to a gene: 7. The CDR3 here is CASSLWSGGRTEAFF. The CDR3 bases are TGTGCCAGCAGCTTATGGTCAGGGGGACGCACTGAAGCTTTCTTT.

This rearrangement joins TRBV4-1 to TRBJ1-1; D not certain. Trimming cost V 1 base and J 0 bases, with 9 bases left between them. The length of the CDR3 is 15 residues. Germline V gene sequence: CDR1 MGHRA, CDR2 YSYEKL. CDR3 nucleotide sequence: TGCGCCAGCAGCCAAGGAGGAGGAATGAACACTGAAGCTTTCTTT. It codes for CASSQGGGMNTEAFF.

This chain joins TRBV4-3 and TRBJ1-6; D gene ambiguous. The CDR3 contains 15 residues. Trimming removed 1 base from V and 6 bases from J, with 10 bases in between. Germline loops: CDR1 LGHNA, CDR2 YSLEER. The CDR3 nucleotides read TGCGCCAGCAGCCAAGTTGCGTATAGTAATTCACCCCTCCACTTT. Translating gives CASSQVAYSNSPLHF.

This clone was picked up a small number of times. V usage is TRBV27 and J usage is TRBJ2-5; 10 bases map to TRBD1. Germline CDR1 is MNHEY and CDR2 is SMNVEV (reference sequence). There are 15 residues in the CDR3. V lost 4 bases, J lost 5 bases, and 7 bases stayed unmatched. CDR3 loop: CASSSPGQGWETQYF. The CDR3 DNA reads as TGTGCCAGCAGTTCCCCGGGACAGGGGTGGGAGACCCAGTACTTC.

The rearrangement uses TRBV2 and TRBJ1-1; no clear D. This CDR3 spans 11 amino acids. V was clipped by 10 bases and J by 5 bases, with 11 bases between them. CDR1 is SNHLY, CDR2 FYNNEI, per germline. CDR3 nucleotides: TGTGCCATGACCCAAGGGACTGAAGCTTTCTTT. This encodes CAMTQGTEAFF.

The chain joins TRBV6-5 to TRBJ1-6; D not resolved. V lost 2 bases to trimming and J lost 10 bases, with 12 bases between them. The germline V gene encodes CDR1 MNHEY and CDR2 SVGAGI. The CDR3 length is 14 residues. The CDR3, as DNA: TGTGCCAGCAGTTACGTAGGGTCTGGGTCACCCCTCCACTTT. Its translation: CASSYVGSGSPLHF.

This clone has just a few counts. This sequence joins TRBV29-1 and TRBJ2-5; 7 bases align to TRBD2. This CDR3 is built from 12 residues. Germline values: CDR1 SQVTM, CDR2 ANQGSEA. J was trimmed by 5 bases and V by 5 bases; bases with no gene match: 5. The DNA for the CDR3 is TGCAGCGTTTGGGGGGAGGGGGAGACCCAGTACTTC. It specifies CSVWGEGETQYF.

The V and J genes are TRBV30 and TRBJ2-7; 9 bases agree with TRBD1. V was pared by 5 bases and J by 3 bases, with 5 bases of the junction left unmatched. Per germline, CDR1 GTSNPN and CDR2 SVGIG (reference sequence). The CDR3 runs 13 residues. The CDR3 coding sequence is TGTGCCTGGCGGGACAGGGTAAGCTACGAGCAGTACTTC. It is translated as CAWRDRVSYEQYF. The full variable domain, rest sourced from reference TRBV30 and TRBJ2-7, is SQTIHQWPATLVQPVGSPLSLECTVEGTSNPNLYWYRQAAGRGLQLLFYSVGIGQISSEVPQNLSASRPQDRQFILSSKKLLLSDSGFYLCAWRDRVSYEQYFGPGTRLTVT.

The chain uses TRBV27 and TRBJ2-7, with TRBD2 matching 7 bases. Trimming at V came to 5 bases and at J to 6 bases, leaving 13 bases not matched to a gene. The CDR3 contains 15 residues. Germline V gene sequence: CDR1 MNHEY, CDR2 SMNVEV (reference sequence). CDR3 sequence (DNA): TGTGCCAGCAGTAATGCGGGGACCTCGGGGGGCGAGCAGTACTTC. This encodes CASSNAGTSGGEQYF.

V gene TRBV6-5 combines with J gene TRBJ1-1; 9 bases match TRBD1. CDR3 length: 15 residues. Germline values: CDR1 MNHEY, CDR2 SVGAGI. V was clipped by 4 bases and J by 0 bases; unmatched bases: 3. The CDR3 DNA is TGTGCCAGCAGTTCCGGGACAGGGATGAACACTGAAGCTTTCTTT. Encoded protein: CASSSGTGMNTEAFF.

This clone is a singleton in its sample. The CDR3 region is CASSLAQGIGEQYF. The CDR3 coding sequence is TGTGCCAGCAGCTTGGCCCAGGGGATTGGGGAGCAGTACTTC. This chain links TRBV5-4 with TRBJ2-7; perhaps TRBD1 as D (6 bases). Germline V CDR1 and CDR2: SGHNT, YYREEE (reference sequence). The CDR3 totals 14 residues. With 0 bases removed from V and 7 bases from J, the gap between germline ends came to 14 bases. The full variable domain, with the rest looked up from reference TRBV5-4 and TRBJ2-7, is ETGVTQSPTHLIKTRGQQVTLRCSSQSGHNTVSWYQQALGQGPQFIFQYYREEENGRGNFPPRFSGLQFPNYSSELNVNALELDDSALYLCASSLAQGIGEQYFGPGTRLTVT.

The rearrangement links TRBV6-4 to TRBJ2-1; D gene unclear. The CDR3 covers 16 residues. The V gene's germline CDR1 is MRHNA and CDR2 SNTAGT. Deletions cut 3 bases from V and 0 bases from J, with 12 bases between. In DNA form, the CDR3 reads TGTGCCAGCAGTGATGGGTCGTCCACCTCCTACAATGAGCAGTTCTTC. Translation: CASSDGSSTSYNEQFF.

This clone appeared a few times. V is TRBV29-1 and J is TRBJ2-1; a possible D gene is TRBD2 (6 bases). CDR3 size: 13 residues. The ends were cut back, 7 bases at V and 5 bases at J, with 15 bases in the middle. From germline, CDR1 is SQVTM and CDR2 ANQGSEA. CDR3 residues: CSADGGIHNEQFF. DNA for the CDR3: TGCAGCGCGGATGGGGGGATCCACAATGAGCAGTTCTTC.

This chain joins TRBV29-1 and TRBJ1-1; 11 nucleotides align to TRBD1. V was clipped by 6 bases and J by 7 bases; unmatched bases: 1. CDR3 length: 11 amino acids. The germline V gene has CDR1 SQVTM and CDR2 ANQGSEA. The CDR3 DNA sequence: TGCAGCGTCGGGACAGGGGGTGAAGCTTTCTTT. Its translation is CSVGTGGEAFF.